Here is one TCR beta chain with its context. Its target antigen remains unknown. No much larger clone exists at a distance of one base, and base qualities are not known. The data are from a study of blood T cell repertoires in COVID-19 (TCRdb year 2020). Study-level background: Samples covering the acute and convalescent phases of COVID-19 were provided by collaborators in the United States, Italy and Spain. The prospective study material was composed of cDNA or gDNA derived from T cells, B-cell-depleted T cells, or PBMCs. The dataset comprised deeply sampled blood TCRbeta repertoires from subjects exposed to, actively infected with, or recovered from COVID-19. The repertoires were released in a freely available public database intended as a resource for research on the immune response to SARS-CoV-2. The samples were drawn from the first 160 participants of the ongoing ImmuneRACE study and from 950 to 1,500 subjects provided by 6 global collaborators. Nearly every sample came with metadata listing a de-identified subject ID, COVID-19 status, age in years and sex. Where available, HLA class I and class II types were obtained from metadata supplied by the sample provider rather than from assay-based typing.

The collaborating institutions used their own protocols to collect whole blood in K2EDTA tubes. For TCRbeta analysis, collaborators shipped samples as frozen whole blood, isolated PBMCs, or DNA extracted from either of those sample types. The research as a whole found: The amount of clinical and demographic metadata varied by source and participant and was provided uncurated.

The V end loses 8 bases and the J end loses 3 bases, and a stretch of 16 bases separates them. CDR1 and CDR2 (GTSNPN, SVGIG) derive from the germline V gene (reference sequence). From the cysteine through the phenylalanine, the CDR3 covers 14 amino acids. CDR3 DNA is the only sequence kept; it has 42 bases, read in frame from the first base. TCRbeta CDR3 regions were amplified from genomic DNA using the immunoSEQ Assay, a bias-controlled multiplex PCR. Under the source paper's analysis protocol: The number of nucleated cells in each sample was estimated from the amplification of reference gene primers within the assay. To quantify the absolute abundance of each unique TCRbeta CDR3 rearrangement, sequence reads were collapsed and filtered. Productive Simpson clonality was computed per sample as the square root of Simpson's diversity index over productive rearrangements. TCRdb obtained this table from immuneACCESS and retained in-frame rearrangements with V and J assigned. These tables miss some clones; where compared with another copy, unresolved V genes account for less than half of the shortfall, and the remainder is unexplained. V and J calls and clone size are as listed in that table; D and trimming were resolved from the DNA. The sample profile shows about 100,000 clones; around four fifths of them were found once. The top ten clones comprise less than 35% of the sample.

Recombination joined TRBV30 with TRBJ2-2; the D gene cannot be resolved beyond TRBD1 or TRBD2, each matching 5 bases. The source material was peripheral blood. This TCR was sampled from a man between 65 and 85 years old with active or convalescent COVID-19. The CDR3 protein is CAGGLAFYTGELFF. The bases read TGTGCCGGGGGTCTAGCCTTTTACACCGGGGAGCTGTTTTTT.